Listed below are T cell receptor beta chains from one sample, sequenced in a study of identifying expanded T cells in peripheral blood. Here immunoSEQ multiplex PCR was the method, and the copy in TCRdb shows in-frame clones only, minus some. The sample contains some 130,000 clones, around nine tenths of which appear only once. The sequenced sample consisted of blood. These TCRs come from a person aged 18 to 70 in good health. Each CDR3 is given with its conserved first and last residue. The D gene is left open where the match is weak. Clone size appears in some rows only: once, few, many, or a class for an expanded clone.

CDR3aa: CAISAGTANNTGELFF; CDR3nt: TGTGCCATCAGTGCCGGGACTGCCAACAACACCGGGGAGCTGTTTTTT; j_gene: TRBJ2-2; v_gene: TRBV10-3; abundance: -; d_gene: -
CDR3aa: CASSFPKGSPGQYF; CDR3nt: TGTGCCAGCAGCTTTCCAAAGGGGTCCCCCGGGCAGTACTTC; j_gene: TRBJ2-7; v_gene: TRBV7-9; abundance: -; d_gene: -
CDR3aa: CASSQRQGYYYEQYF; CDR3nt: TGTGCCAGCAGTCAACGACAGGGCTACTACTACGAGCAGTACTTC; j_gene: TRBJ2-7; v_gene: TRBV6-6; abundance: -; d_gene: TRBD1
CDR3aa: CASGWAGGSDTQYF; CDR3nt: TGTGCCAGCGGCTGGGCGGGAGGGTCAGATACGCAGTATTTT; j_gene: TRBJ2-3; v_gene: TRBV11-2; abundance: -; d_gene: TRBD2
CDR3aa: CASSLTGKYEQYF; CDR3nt: TGTGCCAGTAGCTTGACAGGGAAATACGAGCAGTACTTC; j_gene: TRBJ2-7; v_gene: TRBV19; abundance: -; d_gene: TRBD1
CDR3aa: CASSLLRGSYEQYF; CDR3nt: TGTGCCAGCAGCCTCCTCAGGGGTTCCTACGAGCAGTACTTC; j_gene: TRBJ2-7; v_gene: TRBV7-3; abundance: -; d_gene: -
CDR3aa: CASSLGQGGGIQYF; CDR3nt: TGTGCCAGCAGCCTCGGACAGGGTGGAGGCATTCAGTACTTC; j_gene: TRBJ2-4; v_gene: TRBV7-8; abundance: few; d_gene: TRBD1
CDR3aa: CASSFGTSGGASYF; CDR3nt: TGTGCCAGCAGCTTCGGGACTAGCGGGGGGGCCTCGTACTTC; j_gene: TRBJ2-5; v_gene: TRBV7-2; abundance: -; d_gene: TRBD2
CDR3aa: CATSRDRQRGTQYF; CDR3nt: TGTGCCACCAGCAGAGATCGGCAAAGGGGGACCCAGTACTTC; j_gene: TRBJ2-5; v_gene: TRBV15; abundance: -; d_gene: -
CDR3aa: CASSESGTVYKAFF; CDR3nt: TGCGCCAGCAGTGAGTCGGGGACAGTATACAAAGCTTTCTTT; j_gene: TRBJ1-1; v_gene: TRBV10-1; abundance: few; d_gene: TRBD1
CDR3aa: CASSRSGPIIMNTEAFF; CDR3nt: TGTGCCAGCAGCCGCTCCGGGCCTATCATCATGAACACTGAAGCTTTCTTT; j_gene: TRBJ1-1; v_gene: TRBV7-3; abundance: -; d_gene: -
CDR3aa: CASSSAGGSYEQYF; CDR3nt: TGTGCCAGCAGCTCTGCGGGAGGGTCCTACGAGCAGTACTTC; j_gene: TRBJ2-7; v_gene: TRBV6-1; abundance: -; d_gene: TRBD2
CDR3aa: CASGGPNQETQYF; CDR3nt: TGTGCCAGCGGGGGGCCCAACCAAGAGACCCAGTACTTC; j_gene: TRBJ2-5; v_gene: TRBV6-5; abundance: -; d_gene: -
CDR3aa: CASSLVAGEDTQYF; CDR3nt: TGCGCCAGCAGCTTGGTAGCTGGGGAAGATACGCAGTATTTT; j_gene: TRBJ2-3; v_gene: TRBV5-1; abundance: once; d_gene: -
CDR3aa: CASNVNEGQVDGYTF; CDR3nt: TGTGCCAGCAACGTCAACGAGGGGCAGGTCGATGGCTACACCTTC; j_gene: TRBJ1-2; v_gene: TRBV6-1; abundance: -; d_gene: -
CDR3aa: CASLHRTGVGSNQPQHF; CDR3nt: TGTGCCAGCCTACATAGAACAGGGGTAGGGAGCAATCAGCCCCAGCATTTT; j_gene: TRBJ1-5; v_gene: TRBV19; abundance: -; d_gene: TRBD1
CDR3aa: CAVRGTGSTEAFF; CDR3nt: TGTGCCGTTCGTGGGACAGGGTCCACTGAAGCTTTCTTT; j_gene: TRBJ1-1; v_gene: TRBV7-9; abundance: -; d_gene: TRBD1
CDR3aa: CASSGPLRAGNTIYF; CDR3nt: TGTGCCAGCAGCGGGCCGTTGCGGGCTGGAAACACCATATATTTT; j_gene: TRBJ1-3; v_gene: TRBV9; abundance: -; d_gene: -
CDR3aa: CASSEGSARPSEQFF; CDR3nt: TGTGCCAGCAGCGAGGGGTCGGCCCGTCCGTCTGAGCAGTTCTTC; j_gene: TRBJ2-1; v_gene: TRBV7-9; abundance: -; d_gene: -
CDR3aa: CASSVVWGTNTGELFF; CDR3nt: TGCGCCAGCAGCGTCGTATGGGGGACGAACACCGGGGAGCTGTTTTTT; j_gene: TRBJ2-2; v_gene: TRBV5-1; abundance: -; d_gene: -
CDR3aa: CASRKDRNTEAFF; CDR3nt: TGTGCCAGCAGGAAGGACAGAAACACTGAAGCTTTCTTT; j_gene: TRBJ1-1; v_gene: TRBV2; abundance: -; d_gene: -
CDR3aa: CASSRGLGTDTQYF; CDR3nt: TGTGCCAGCAGCCGGGGCTTAGGTACAGATACGCAGTATTTT; j_gene: TRBJ2-3; v_gene: TRBV28; abundance: few; d_gene: -
CDR3aa: CASSLHWDRPNEQFF; CDR3nt: TGTGCCAGCAGCCTGCACTGGGACAGACCCAATGAGCAGTTCTTC; j_gene: TRBJ2-1; v_gene: TRBV7-2; abundance: -; d_gene: TRBD1
CDR3aa: CASSLRGMGNQPQHF; CDR3nt: TGTGCCAGCAGTTTACGAGGGATGGGCAATCAGCCCCAGCATTTT; j_gene: TRBJ1-5; v_gene: TRBV27; abundance: -; d_gene: -
CDR3aa: CASSIDSSGGETQYF; CDR3nt: TGTGCCAGTAGTATAGATTCATCCGGAGGAGAGACCCAGTACTTC; j_gene: TRBJ2-5; v_gene: TRBV19; abundance: -; d_gene: -
CDR3aa: CASSPNSLNTEAFF; CDR3nt: TGTGCCAGCAGTCCAAATAGCTTGAACACTGAAGCTTTCTTT; j_gene: TRBJ1-1; v_gene: TRBV2; abundance: once; d_gene: -
CDR3aa: CASSPGPDTGELFF; CDR3nt: TGTGCCAGCAGCCCGGGACCGGACACCGGGGAGCTGTTTTTT; j_gene: TRBJ2-2; v_gene: TRBV5-5; abundance: -; d_gene: -
CDR3aa: CASSLGTRNQPQHF; CDR3nt: TGTGCCAGCAGCTTAGGGACAAGGAATCAGCCCCAGCATTTT; j_gene: TRBJ1-5; v_gene: TRBV13; abundance: -; d_gene: -
CDR3aa: CASKDTNEKLFF; CDR3nt: TGTGCCAGCAAAGACACTAATGAAAAACTGTTTTTT; j_gene: TRBJ1-4; v_gene: TRBV2; abundance: -; d_gene: -
CDR3aa: CASSHPGSQGWHSGNTIYF; CDR3nt: TGTGCCAGCAGCCATCCGGGGTCCCAGGGTTGGCACTCTGGAAACACCATATATTTT; j_gene: TRBJ1-3; v_gene: TRBV7-9; abundance: -; d_gene: -
CDR3aa: CASSDRPPSGATGELFF; CDR3nt: TGTGCCAGCAGTGACCGACCGCCATCGGGGGCGACCGGGGAGCTGTTTTTT; j_gene: TRBJ2-2; v_gene: TRBV6-4; abundance: -; d_gene: -
CDR3aa: CASSASAADLYNEQFF; CDR3nt: TGTGCCAGCAGTGCCTCGGCAGCGGACTTATACAATGAGCAGTTCTTC; j_gene: TRBJ2-1; v_gene: TRBV27; abundance: -; d_gene: -
CDR3aa: CASSLTGPGPEAFF; CDR3nt: TGTGCCAGCAGTTTGACAGGGCCTGGACCTGAAGCTTTCTTT; j_gene: TRBJ1-1; v_gene: TRBV28; abundance: -; d_gene: TRBD1
CDR3aa: CASTFGDSYTEAFF; CDR3nt: TGCGCCAGCACCTTTGGGGACAGCTACACTGAAGCTTTCTTT; j_gene: TRBJ1-1; v_gene: TRBV5-1; abundance: -; d_gene: TRBD1
CDR3aa: CAITRDPNTEAFF; CDR3nt: TGTGCCATCACAAGGGACCCAAACACTGAAGCTTTCTTT; j_gene: TRBJ1-1; v_gene: TRBV10-3; abundance: -; d_gene: -
CDR3aa: CASSPGHQNTEAFF; CDR3nt: TGTGCCAGCAGCCCGGGACACCAGAACACTGAAGCTTTCTTT; j_gene: TRBJ1-1; v_gene: TRBV7-2; abundance: -; d_gene: -
CDR3aa: CSVVPAGKKTDTQYF; CDR3nt: TGCAGCGTTGTTCCAGCGGGAAAGAAAACAGATACGCAGTATTTT; j_gene: TRBJ2-3; v_gene: TRBV29-1; abundance: -; d_gene: TRBD2
CDR3aa: CASSRNPITMYSGRVSGEQYF; CDR3nt: TGTGCCAGCAGCCGAAACCCTATAACCATGTATAGCGGGAGGGTATCGGGCGAGCAGTACTTC; j_gene: TRBJ2-7; v_gene: TRBV21-1; abundance: -; d_gene: -
CDR3aa: CASSFPGLAVNEQFF; CDR3nt: TGTGCCAGCAGCTTCCCGGGACTAGCGGTCAATGAGCAGTTCTTC; j_gene: TRBJ2-1; v_gene: TRBV11-2; abundance: -; d_gene: TRBD2
CDR3aa: CASSHGTGYEQYF; CDR3nt: TGTGCCAGCAGCCATGGGACAGGGTACGAGCAGTACTTC; j_gene: TRBJ2-7; v_gene: TRBV5-6; abundance: -; d_gene: TRBD1
CDR3aa: CASSPGLGTASGNTIYF; CDR3nt: TGCGCCAGCAGCCCAGGACTAGGGACTGCCTCTGGAAACACCATATATTTT; j_gene: TRBJ1-3; v_gene: TRBV5-1; abundance: -; d_gene: -
CDR3aa: CASSQVSPHSRATNEKLFF; CDR3nt: TGCGCCAGCAGCCAAGTGAGCCCTCATTCGCGGGCAACTAATGAAAAACTGTTTTTT; j_gene: TRBJ1-4; v_gene: TRBV4-1; abundance: -; d_gene: -
CDR3aa: CASSFESSSTDTQYF; CDR3nt: TGCGCCAGCAGCTTCGAAAGTTCGAGCACAGATACGCAGTATTTT; j_gene: TRBJ2-3; v_gene: TRBV5-1; abundance: -; d_gene: -
CDR3aa: CASRIAGAPGELFF; CDR3nt: TGTGCCAGCAGAATCGCGGGGGCCCCCGGGGAGCTGTTTTTT; j_gene: TRBJ2-2; v_gene: TRBV7-2; abundance: -; d_gene: -
CDR3aa: CASSALVGLSYEQYF; CDR3nt: TGTGCCAGCAGCGCCCTAGTCGGATTATCCTACGAGCAGTACTTC; j_gene: TRBJ2-7; v_gene: TRBV7-9; abundance: -; d_gene: -
CDR3aa: CASSRGGLNQPQHF; CDR3nt: TGTGCCAGCAGCCGGGGGGGCCTAAATCAGCCCCAGCATTTT; j_gene: TRBJ1-5; v_gene: TRBV28; abundance: -; d_gene: -
CDR3aa: CAISETSGRWNEQYF; CDR3nt: TGTGCCATCAGCGAAACTAGCGGGAGGTGGAACGAGCAGTACTTC; j_gene: TRBJ2-7; v_gene: TRBV10-3; abundance: -; d_gene: TRBD2
CDR3aa: CASSLGAADGYTF; CDR3nt: TGTGCCAGCAGTCTTGGGGCTGCAGATGGCTACACCTTC; j_gene: TRBJ1-2; v_gene: TRBV2; abundance: -; d_gene: -